The source of this T cell receptor beta chain is a study of cytomegalovirus exposure and HLA in healthy donors. Overall study results and limits: Another analysis was done later, and it associated 15,000 to 20,000 TCR beta sequences with HLA alleles at 0.05 false discovery rate.

In the PCR, 60 Vbeta and 13 Jbeta primers were used. The method was immunoSEQ multiplex PCR; TCRdb's version includes in-frame clones alone and lacks a portion of them. The sample shows about 95,000 clones, about 71% of them seen only once. Germline V gene data show CDR1 as SSHAT and CDR2 as FNYEAQ (reference sequence). After removal of 1 base from V and 4 bases from J, the junction contained 26 bases not matched to a gene. The CDR3 totals 22 residues. As concerns this clone: The antigen remains undetermined.

The chain is built from TRBV7-7 and TRBJ2-7, with 9 bases matching TRBD1. The specimen was PBMCs. The TCR was taken from a man between 60 and 75 years old in good health and CMV-seronegative. The CDR3 bases are TGTGCCAGCAGCTTAGTGTTCTTCTCGGGACAGGGCTTTAAGCGTTGGGGGTACGAGCAGTACTTC. Translation gives CASSLVFFSGQGFKRWGYEQYF.